A selection of T cell receptor beta chains follows, all from one sample in a study of blood T cell repertoires in COVID-19. The assay was immunoSEQ multiplex PCR, and TCRdb's table has in-frame clones only and misses some. The table has some 150,000 clones, roughly 80% seen once. The sequenced sample was peripheral blood. Receptors were obtained from a man between 60 and 75 years old with acute or convalescent COVID-19. CDR3s include the opening cysteine and the closing phenylalanine or tryptophan. Each record gives: D gene, J gene, clone size, V gene, CDR3 DNA, CDR3 protein. A D gene is named only where the DNA matches it firmly. For some rows the clone size is stated as once, few or many, or as a class when expanded; others skip it.

d_gene: TRBD1; j_gene: TRBJ1-5; abundance: NA; v_gene: TRBV5-8; CDR3nt: TGTGCCAGCAGCTTGGGCTTAGGGACAGGGGATCAGCCCCAGCATTTT; CDR3aa: CASSLGLGTGDQPQHF
d_gene: NA; j_gene: TRBJ2-7; abundance: NA; v_gene: TRBV18; CDR3nt: TGTGCCAGCTCACCACGCTTTGGGGGCAGAAACGACGAGCAGTACTTC; CDR3aa: CASSPRFGGRNDEQYF
d_gene: NA; j_gene: TRBJ1-5; abundance: NA; v_gene: TRBV7-2; CDR3nt: TGTGCCAGCAGCTTAGTTGGGGGAGGGGGGAGCAATCAGCCCCAGCATTTT; CDR3aa: CASSLVGGGGSNQPQHF
d_gene: TRBD2; j_gene: TRBJ2-3; abundance: NA; v_gene: TRBV19; CDR3nt: TGTGCCAGTAGTCCTAGGGGCTCGACTAGCGGGACTAGCACAGATACGCAGTATTTT; CDR3aa: CASSPRGSTSGTSTDTQYF
d_gene: TRBD2; j_gene: TRBJ2-2; abundance: few; v_gene: TRBV19; CDR3nt: TGTGCCAGTAGTAGCCTAGCGGGGGGATACACCGGGGAGCTGTTTTTT; CDR3aa: CASSSLAGGYTGELFF
d_gene: TRBD1; j_gene: TRBJ1-1; abundance: NA; v_gene: TRBV19; CDR3nt: TGTGCCAGTCGAAGAGGACAGGGTCTGACGGCTTTCTTT; CDR3aa: CASRRGQGLTAFF
d_gene: TRBD2; j_gene: TRBJ2-7; abundance: once; v_gene: TRBV9; CDR3nt: TGTGCCAGCAGCGTCGGGGGGACTAGCGGCCTCTCCTACGAGCAGTACTTC; CDR3aa: CASSVGGTSGLSYEQYF
d_gene: NA; j_gene: TRBJ1-5; abundance: NA; v_gene: TRBV9; CDR3nt: TGTGCCAGCAGCGGAGGTCTAAGCAATCAGCCCCAGCATTTT; CDR3aa: CASSGGLSNQPQHF
d_gene: TRBD2; j_gene: TRBJ2-2; abundance: NA; v_gene: TRBV3-1/TRBV3-2; CDR3nt: TGTGCCAGCAGCCAAGGGGGCGGGAGGGCTGGCACCGGGGAGCTGTTTTTT; CDR3aa: CASSQGGGRAGTGELFF
d_gene: NA; j_gene: TRBJ1-6; abundance: NA; v_gene: TRBV6-5; CDR3nt: TGTGCCAGCAGTTACTCGGGGGGGTATAATTCACCCCTCCACTTT; CDR3aa: CASSYSGGYNSPLHF
d_gene: NA; j_gene: TRBJ1-1; abundance: NA; v_gene: TRBV6-5; CDR3nt: TGTGCCAGCAGTTACTCGGCAGGGAACACTGAAGCTTTCTTT; CDR3aa: CASSYSAGNTEAFF
d_gene: NA; j_gene: TRBJ2-3; abundance: NA; v_gene: TRBV6-2/TRBV6-3; CDR3nt: TGTGCCAGCAGTTACATGGGGCGGAACACGCAGTATTTT; CDR3aa: CASSYMGRNTQYF
d_gene: NA; j_gene: TRBJ2-2; abundance: NA; v_gene: TRBV3-1/TRBV3-2; CDR3nt: TGTGCCAGCAGCCAAGGATCCTACTCCGCGAACACCGGGGAGCTGTTTTTT; CDR3aa: CASSQGSYSANTGELFF
d_gene: TRBD2; j_gene: TRBJ2-1; abundance: NA; v_gene: TRBV5-1; CDR3nt: TGCGCCAGCAGAGCCAACGAACTAGCGGGGGGTGAGCAGTTCTTC; CDR3aa: CASRANELAGGEQFF
d_gene: NA; j_gene: TRBJ1-2; abundance: NA; v_gene: TRBV28; CDR3nt: TGTGCCAGCAGTTTGCAGGGTGCTCTCTATGGCTACACCTTC; CDR3aa: CASSLQGALYGYTF
d_gene: TRBD1; j_gene: TRBJ2-3; abundance: NA; v_gene: TRBV19; CDR3nt: TGTGCCAGTAGTATCGGACAGGGCGGCGATACGCAGTATTTT; CDR3aa: CASSIGQGGDTQYF
d_gene: TRBD1; j_gene: TRBJ2-1; abundance: NA; v_gene: TRBV3-1/TRBV3-2; CDR3nt: TGTGCCAGCAGCCAAGAGGCCCCGGGACAGCAGAAAACCCCCTACAATGAGCAGTTCTTC; CDR3aa: CASSQEAPGQQKTPYNEQFF
d_gene: NA; j_gene: TRBJ1-3; abundance: NA; v_gene: TRBV19; CDR3nt: TGTGCCAGTAGTATCGGGTTAACCTCTGGAAACACCATATATTTT; CDR3aa: CASSIGLTSGNTIYF
d_gene: NA; j_gene: TRBJ2-7; abundance: NA; v_gene: TRBV5-4; CDR3nt: TGTGCCAGCAGCATCGCTCCCACAACCGGGACTGTAACCTACGAGCAGTACTTC; CDR3aa: CASSIAPTTGTVTYEQYF
d_gene: NA; j_gene: TRBJ2-1; abundance: NA; v_gene: TRBV5-1; CDR3nt: TGCGCCAGCAGCTCGCGGCCCAACAATGAGCAGTTCTTC; CDR3aa: CASSSRPNNEQFF
d_gene: NA; j_gene: TRBJ2-2; abundance: NA; v_gene: TRBV11-2; CDR3nt: TGTGCCAGCAGCTTAGAAAGGACACTCACCGGGGAGCTGTTTTTT; CDR3aa: CASSLERTLTGELFF
d_gene: TRBD2; j_gene: TRBJ2-2; abundance: NA; v_gene: TRBV7-3; CDR3nt: TGTGCCAGCAGCTTAAAACCTAGCGGGATAAAAACCGGGGAGCTGTTTTTT; CDR3aa: CASSLKPSGIKTGELFF
d_gene: TRBD1; j_gene: TRBJ1-1; abundance: few; v_gene: TRBV5-6; CDR3nt: TGTGCCAGCAGCTTTACGAGGACAGGGGCACGGAACACTGAAGCTTTCTTT; CDR3aa: CASSFTRTGARNTEAFF
d_gene: TRBD2; j_gene: TRBJ2-1; abundance: NA; v_gene: TRBV19; CDR3nt: TGTGCCAGTAGACCGGGACTAGCGGGCCATGAGCAGTTCTTC; CDR3aa: CASRPGLAGHEQFF
d_gene: TRBD1; j_gene: TRBJ1-1; abundance: NA; v_gene: TRBV29-1; CDR3nt: TGCAGCGTTGAAGGAACACGGGACAGGGTATACACTGAAGCTTTCTTT; CDR3aa: CSVEGTRDRVYTEAFF
d_gene: TRBD1; j_gene: TRBJ1-6; abundance: few; v_gene: TRBV27; CDR3nt: TGTGCCATCTTCCTACAGGGGGCGGCCTATAATTCACCCCTCCACTTT; CDR3aa: CAIFLQGAAYNSPLHF
d_gene: TRBD1; j_gene: TRBJ2-3; abundance: once; v_gene: TRBV3-1/TRBV3-2; CDR3nt: TGTGCCAGCAGCCAAAACTACAGGGGGGATACGCAGTATTTT; CDR3aa: CASSQNYRGDTQYF
d_gene: NA; j_gene: TRBJ2-7; abundance: NA; v_gene: TRBV28; CDR3nt: TGTGCCACTTACTCAAGTGGCAGGGCGAACGAGCAGTACTTC; CDR3aa: CATYSSGRANEQYF
d_gene: TRBD1; j_gene: TRBJ2-7; abundance: NA; v_gene: TRBV6-2/TRBV6-3; CDR3nt: TGTGCCAGCAGCAAAAGGACAGGGGGCTCCTACGAGCAGTACTTC; CDR3aa: CASSKRTGGSYEQYF
d_gene: TRBD1; j_gene: TRBJ2-1; abundance: NA; v_gene: TRBV6-2/TRBV6-3; CDR3nt: TGTGCCAGCAGTTTGGGACAGGGGTGGTTCTTC; CDR3aa: CASSLGQGWFF
d_gene: NA; j_gene: TRBJ2-2; abundance: once; v_gene: TRBV2; CDR3nt: TGTGCCAGCAGTGCCCGGGAAAAAGGTACCGGGGAGCTGTTTTTT; CDR3aa: CASSAREKGTGELFF
d_gene: NA; j_gene: TRBJ2-7; abundance: once; v_gene: TRBV11-2; CDR3nt: TGTGCCAGCAGCTTAGATCTCGTAGGAGGGGTCGAGCAGTACTTC; CDR3aa: CASSLDLVGGVEQYF
d_gene: TRBD2; j_gene: TRBJ2-1; abundance: NA; v_gene: TRBV10-3; CDR3nt: TGTGCTACCCAGCGGGAGTTCGCAAATGAGCAGTTCTTC; CDR3aa: CATQREFANEQFF
d_gene: TRBD2; j_gene: TRBJ2-1; abundance: NA; v_gene: TRBV24-1; CDR3nt: TGTGCCACCGGGACTAGCGGGTTATCTTTCGATGAGCAGTTCTTC; CDR3aa: CATGTSGLSFDEQFF
d_gene: TRBD1; j_gene: TRBJ1-1; abundance: NA; v_gene: TRBV10-3; CDR3nt: TGTGCCATCAGTGAGAACAGGGGAAGCACTGAAGCTTTCTTT; CDR3aa: CAISENRGSTEAFF
d_gene: TRBD1; j_gene: TRBJ2-1; abundance: NA; v_gene: TRBV7-6; CDR3nt: TGTGCCAGCAGCTTAAGGACAGGGGCCTCTACGGTTGAGCAGTTCTTC; CDR3aa: CASSLRTGASTVEQFF
d_gene: TRBD2; j_gene: TRBJ2-2; abundance: NA; v_gene: TRBV7-2; CDR3nt: TGTGCCAGCAGCTTAATAGCGGGAGTCGGGGAGCTGTTTTTT; CDR3aa: CASSLIAGVGELFF
d_gene: NA; j_gene: TRBJ2-5; abundance: once; v_gene: TRBV7-2; CDR3nt: TGTGCCAGCATCAGACGGGGGGCACGTGAGACCCAGTACTTC; CDR3aa: CASIRRGARETQYF
d_gene: TRBD2; j_gene: TRBJ2-5; abundance: NA; v_gene: TRBV9; CDR3nt: TGTGCCAGCAGCGCGGGAGGGGTCCAAGAGACCCAGTACTTC; CDR3aa: CASSAGGVQETQYF
d_gene: NA; j_gene: TRBJ2-1; abundance: NA; v_gene: TRBV7-2; CDR3nt: TGTGCCAGCAGTTGGACTACGTACAATGAGCAGTTCTTC; CDR3aa: CASSWTTYNEQFF
d_gene: TRBD2; j_gene: TRBJ2-3; abundance: NA; v_gene: TRBV10-3; CDR3nt: TGTGCCATCAGAGCCGGGACTAGCGGGGGGGCAAATACGCAGTATTTT; CDR3aa: CAIRAGTSGGANTQYF
d_gene: TRBD1; j_gene: TRBJ2-4; abundance: NA; v_gene: TRBV7-2; CDR3nt: TGTGCCAGCAGCATTAGGGGGACAGGGCGGACCAAAAACATTCAGTACTTC; CDR3aa: CASSIRGTGRTKNIQYF
d_gene: NA; j_gene: TRBJ1-3; abundance: NA; v_gene: TRBV11-2; CDR3nt: TGTGCCAGCAGCTTAGAGACAGCAAGTGTTTCTGGAAACACCATATATTTT; CDR3aa: CASSLETASVSGNTIYF
d_gene: TRBD1; j_gene: TRBJ2-5; abundance: NA; v_gene: TRBV5-5; CDR3nt: TGTGCCAGCAGCTTAGGGACAGGTTTGGAGACCCAGTACTTC; CDR3aa: CASSLGTGLETQYF
d_gene: NA; j_gene: TRBJ2-3; abundance: once; v_gene: TRBV7-9; CDR3nt: TGTGCCAGCAGCTCGTCCCCACTGGGGCGGGGGCTGTCCACAGATACGCAGTATTTT; CDR3aa: CASSSSPLGRGLSTDTQYF
d_gene: TRBD2; j_gene: TRBJ2-3; abundance: NA; v_gene: TRBV2; CDR3nt: TGTGCCAGCAGCCTTAGCGGGAGAGAAGATACGCAGTATTTT; CDR3aa: CASSLSGREDTQYF
d_gene: NA; j_gene: TRBJ1-2; abundance: NA; v_gene: TRBV7-2; CDR3nt: TGTGCCAGCAGCTTAGAAGCAGGGCCCTATGGCTACACCTTC; CDR3aa: CASSLEAGPYGYTF
d_gene: NA; j_gene: TRBJ2-1; abundance: NA; v_gene: TRBV4-2; CDR3nt: TGTGCCAGCAGCCAAGGTCAGGGTTCGAACAATGAGCAGTTCTTC; CDR3aa: CASSQGQGSNNEQFF
d_gene: NA; j_gene: TRBJ1-6; abundance: NA; v_gene: TRBV3-1/TRBV3-2; CDR3nt: TGTGCCAGCAGCCAAGATCGGGGGTCACCCCTCCACTTT; CDR3aa: CASSQDRGSPLHF
d_gene: TRBD1; j_gene: TRBJ2-3; abundance: NA; v_gene: TRBV9; CDR3nt: TGTGCCAGCAGCGTAAGGACAGGCTGGACAGATACGCAGTATTTT; CDR3aa: CASSVRTGWTDTQYF
d_gene: TRBD2; j_gene: TRBJ2-3; abundance: NA; v_gene: TRBV7-2; CDR3nt: TGTGCCAGCAGCCCCCTGCGGGGGACTAGCACAGATACGCAGTATTTT; CDR3aa: CASSPLRGTSTDTQYF
d_gene: TRBD2; j_gene: TRBJ2-5; abundance: NA; v_gene: TRBV2; CDR3nt: TGTGCCAGCAGCGCATCGGGACTAGCGGGAGAGACCCAGTACTTC; CDR3aa: CASSASGLAGETQYF
d_gene: TRBD1; j_gene: TRBJ1-2; abundance: NA; v_gene: TRBV29-1; CDR3nt: TGCAGCGTTGGAACAGGGGAACATGGCTACACCTTC; CDR3aa: CSVGTGEHGYTF
d_gene: NA; j_gene: TRBJ1-3; abundance: NA; v_gene: TRBV24-1; CDR3nt: TGTGCCACCAGTGAACCTCCCAGGCAGCGGATACTTGGGTTTCTTTGGCACACCATATATTTT; CDR3aa: CATSEPPRQRILGFLWHTIYF